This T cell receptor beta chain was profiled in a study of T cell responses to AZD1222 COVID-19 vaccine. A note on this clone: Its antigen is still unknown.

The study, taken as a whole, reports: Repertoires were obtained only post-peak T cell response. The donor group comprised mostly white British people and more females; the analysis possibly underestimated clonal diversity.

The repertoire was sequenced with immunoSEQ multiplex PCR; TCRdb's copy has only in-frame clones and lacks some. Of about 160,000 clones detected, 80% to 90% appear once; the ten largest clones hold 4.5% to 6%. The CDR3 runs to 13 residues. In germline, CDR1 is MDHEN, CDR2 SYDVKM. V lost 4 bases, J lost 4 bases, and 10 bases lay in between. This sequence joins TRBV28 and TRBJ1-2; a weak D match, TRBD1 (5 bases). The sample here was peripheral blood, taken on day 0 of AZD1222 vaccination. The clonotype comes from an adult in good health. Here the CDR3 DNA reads TGTGCCAGCAGTTCTCAGGGACCCTATGGCTACACCTTC. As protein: CASSSQGPYGYTF.